This T cell receptor (beta chain) appears in the sequencing data of a study of vaccination effects on CD4 cells after COVID-19. Turning to the study itself: Post-vaccine samples followed the second dose by a median of 72 days.

Researchers isolated CD4+ T cells once approximately ten days of culture had elapsed. Of the BNT162b2 and mRNA-1273 vaccines, participants received two doses of one or the other. Cultures got half-medium changes with IL-2 on days 3 and 7. The V and J ends lost 5 bases and 2 bases, in that order; junction bases with no gene match: 6. CDR1 and CDR2 (germline): MNHEY, SMNVEV (reference sequence). This CDR3 is built from 14 residues. Clones were sequenced by immunoSEQ multiplex PCR, and TCRdb holds only the in-frame ones, with some missing. The table has under 55,000 clones, 72% seen once. Comments on this clone: The target antigen is unknown.

This chain links TRBV27 with TRBJ2-7, with TRBD1 matching 7 bases. This clonotype was sampled from a human donor who received a COVID-19 vaccine. Sequenced here: CD4+ T cells from PBMCs cultured without peptide, sampled after COVID-19 vaccination. CDR3 in DNA: TGTGCCAGCAGTCCCAGGACAGGAGCCTACGAGCAGTACTTC. Its protein product is CASSPRTGAYEQYF.